The rows below give T cell receptor beta chains drawn from one sample of a study of T cell changes during pregnancy in multiple sclerosis. Some clones are missing from TCRdb's copy, which holds only in-frame ones; the method was immunoSEQ multiplex PCR. The sample includes over 65,000 clones, roughly nine tenths of them seen just once. Specimen: peripheral blood, collected in the first trimester of pregnancy. These receptors came from a female donor with multiple sclerosis, enrolled in a pregnancy study. The CDR3 runs from the conserved cysteine through the conserved F or W. Fields, in order: V gene, J gene, clone size, D gene, CDR3 DNA, CDR3 protein. The D gene is left open where the match is weak. Expanded clones get a size class; other rows say once, few or many, or leave the size out.

TRBV29-1	TRBJ2-7	.	TRBD1	TGCAGCGTTGGACGAAACGAGGGGACAGGGTATTACGAGCAGTACTTC	CSVGRNEGTGYYEQYF
TRBV5-6	TRBJ2-7	.	.	TGTGCCAGCAGTTCGGGCAGGGAAATTGGCGAGCAGTACTTC	CASSSGREIGEQYF
TRBV30	TRBJ2-7	.	TRBD1	TGTGCCTGGAGCCGGGACAGGGACTACGAGCAGTACTTC	CAWSRDRDYEQYF
TRBV9	TRBJ2-2	.	TRBD1	TGTGCCAGCAGCTCTCGACAGGGGGTGTACGGGGAGCTGTTTTTT	CASSSRQGVYGELFF
TRBV19	TRBJ2-3	once	TRBD1	TGTGCCAGTAGTACCGGGACAGGGGACTCCTATACGCAGTATTTT	CASSTGTGDSYTQYF
TRBV6-1	TRBJ1-5	.	TRBD1	TGTGCCAGCAGTGAAACGGACAGGGGGCGAAGGAGTCAGCCCCAGCATTTT	CASSETDRGRRSQPQHF
TRBV5-5	TRBJ1-1	once	TRBD1	TGTGCCAGCAGCGTGACAGGGAAGACTGAAGCTTTCTTT	CASSVTGKTEAFF
TRBV11-3	TRBJ2-1	.	TRBD1	TGTGCCAGCAGCTCCGGACAGGGTTTGTACAATGAGCAGTTCTTC	CASSSGQGLYNEQFF
TRBV21-1	TRBJ2-4	.	.	TGTGCCAGCAGCAAGGTCCTGGACAGGGCCAAAAACATTCAGTACTTC	CASSKVLDRAKNIQYF
TRBV7-9	TRBJ1-1	.	TRBD1	TGTGCCAGCAGCGCATCAGGGGGTATGCGTACTGAAGCTTTCTTT	CASSASGGMRTEAFF
TRBV18	TRBJ2-1	.	TRBD2	TGTGCCAGCTCACCGACTAGCGGGAGTTATGAGCAGTTCTTC	CASSPTSGSYEQFF
TRBV5-1	TRBJ2-5	once	.	TGCGCCAGCAGCTTGGCCGTCCCGCAAGAGACCCAGTACTTC	CASSLAVPQETQYF
TRBV5-1	TRBJ2-1	.	.	TGCGCCAGCCGAAAAACAGGGCCCGCTGGTGAGCAGTTCTTC	CASRKTGPAGEQFF
TRBV7-9	TRBJ2-2	.	TRBD2	TGTGCCAGCAGCTGGGGACTAGCGGTGAACACCGGGGAGCTGTTTTTT	CASSWGLAVNTGELFF
TRBV7-3	TRBJ2-1	.	.	TGTGCCAGCGCGGAAAACAATGAGCAGTTCTTC	CASAENNEQFF
TRBV5-1	TRBJ2-1	once	TRBD1	TGCGCCAGCAGCTTGGGGGACAGGGCTCATGAGCAGTTCTTC	CASSLGDRAHEQFF
TRBV2	TRBJ1-2	.	TRBD1	TGTGCCAGAAGGGACAGTGAAGACTATGGCTACACCTTC	CARRDSEDYGYTF
TRBV13	TRBJ2-7	.	TRBD2	TGTGCCAGCAGCTCACGAGCTAGCGGGAGGACTGAGCAGTACTTC	CASSSRASGRTEQYF
TRBV28	TRBJ1-6	.	.	TGTGCCAGCAGTTTAGGGACCGGGGGACTATCACCCCTCCACTTT	CASSLGTGGLSPLHF
TRBV15	TRBJ2-7	.	TRBD2	TGTGCCACCAGCAGAGCCGGGGGGTTGGCCTACGAGCAGTACTTC	CATSRAGGLAYEQYF
TRBV27	TRBJ1-5	.	TRBD1	TGTGCCAGCAGTTTGCATGGGACAGCCAATCAGCCCCAGCATTTT	CASSLHGTANQPQHF
TRBV6-5	TRBJ2-1	once	TRBD2	TGTGCCAGCGGCGGGACTAGAGGCTACAATGAGCAGTTCTTC	CASGGTRGYNEQFF
TRBV28	TRBJ1-3	.	.	TGTGCCAGCAGTACCCAGATTCTCAGCTCTGGAAACACCATATATTTT	CASSTQILSSGNTIYF
TRBV18	TRBJ2-7	.	.	TGTGCCAGCTCACTAAGCATTCGCTACGAGCAGTACTTC	CASSLSIRYEQYF
TRBV2	TRBJ2-1	.	TRBD2	TGTGCCAGCAGTGAAAAGGCTAGCGGCCTCTACAATGAGCAGTTCTTC	CASSEKASGLYNEQFF
TRBV6-5	TRBJ2-5	.	TRBD1	TGTGCCAGCAGACGCCCGGGACAGGGCAAGACCCAGTACTTC	CASRRPGQGKTQYF
TRBV5-5	TRBJ2-7	.	TRBD1	TGTGCCAGCAGCTACGACAGGGTTGTCGCCTACGAGCAGTACTTC	CASSYDRVVAYEQYF
TRBV18	TRBJ2-3	once	TRBD2	TGTGCCAGCTCTTCAAGGACTAGCGGGGGGACAAGCACAGATACGCAGTATTTT	CASSSRTSGGTSTDTQYF
TRBV7-8	TRBJ2-1	.	TRBD2	TGTGCCAGCAGCACGGGACTAGCGGGAGAAAGGTACGACAATGAGCAGTTCTTC	CASSTGLAGERYDNEQFF
TRBV9	TRBJ2-7	.	.	TGTGCCAGCAGCGGAGACAGGCTGGACGAGCAGTACTTC	CASSGDRLDEQYF
TRBV7-6	TRBJ2-5	once	.	TGTGCCAGCAGCTTACCTGACCAAGAGACCCAGTACTTC	CASSLPDQETQYF
TRBV5-5	TRBJ1-3	.	.	TGTGCCAGCAGCTTGATACTCCTCTCTGGAAACACCATATATTTT	CASSLILLSGNTIYF
TRBV7-9	TRBJ2-4	once	TRBD2	TGTGCCAGCAGCTTAGGCGGCGGGGGTTATGCCAAAAACATTCAGTACTTC	CASSLGGGGYAKNIQYF
TRBV2	TRBJ1-4	.	.	TGTGCCAGCAGTGAAGCGCTTCAGGGTTATGAAAAACTGTTTTTT	CASSEALQGYEKLFF
TRBV18	TRBJ2-1	.	.	TGTGCCAGCTCACCGGTAGATGAGCAGTTCTTC	CASSPVDEQFF
TRBV5-1	TRBJ2-2	.	.	TGCGCCAGCAGGAGGGACTCCTTTGCCGGGGAGCTGTTTTTT	CASRRDSFAGELFF
TRBV2	TRBJ2-1	.	TRBD2	TGTGCGCAGGGTAATAGCGGGAGGAATGAGCAGTTCTTC	CAQGNSGRNEQFF
TRBV30	TRBJ1-2	.	.	TGTGCCTGGAGTGGACAGATAGGTTCCTTCTATGGCTACACCTTC	CAWSGQIGSFYGYTF
TRBV5-4	TRBJ2-1	few	TRBD1	TGTGCCAGCAGCTCCGTACACTCGACAGGGTATGAGCAGTTCTTC	CASSSVHSTGYEQFF
TRBV19	TRBJ2-5	.	TRBD1	TGTGCCAGTAGTATACCCTCGACAGGGCGAGAGACCCAGTACTTC	CASSIPSTGRETQYF
TRBV5-1	TRBJ1-4	.	.	TGCGCCAGCAGCCGAAGACAGGCGGCTAATGAAAAACTGTTTTTT	CASSRRQAANEKLFF
TRBV2	TRBJ2-3	.	TRBD2	TGTGCCAGCAGTGAACGAGCTAGCGGGGGGGCGGATACGCAGTATTTT	CASSERASGGADTQYF
TRBV30	TRBJ1-4	.	TRBD1	TGTGCCTGGAGTGTATCCGGGACAGGAAAACTGTTTTTT	CAWSVSGTGKLFF
TRBV11-1	TRBJ1-6	.	.	TGTGCCAGCAGCTCCGGAATCCGTCGGACAGAAAATTCACCCCTCCACTTT	CASSSGIRRTENSPLHF
TRBV11-3	TRBJ2-2	.	.	TGTGCCAGCAGATATACAGGGAACGCCGGGGAGCTGTTTTTT	CASRYTGNAGELFF
TRBV5-1	TRBJ1-1	.	TRBD1	TGCGCCAGCAGCTCGGGGACAGGGGTAATGAACACTGAAGCTTTCTTT	CASSSGTGVMNTEAFF
TRBV6-6	TRBJ1-3	.	.	TGTGCCAGCAGTTCTTCCAGAAACTCTGGAAACACCATATATTTT	CASSSSRNSGNTIYF
TRBV27	TRBJ2-7	.	TRBD2	TGTGCCAGCAGTATCCGCGGGGGGCCCTACGAGCAGTACTTC	CASSIRGGPYEQYF